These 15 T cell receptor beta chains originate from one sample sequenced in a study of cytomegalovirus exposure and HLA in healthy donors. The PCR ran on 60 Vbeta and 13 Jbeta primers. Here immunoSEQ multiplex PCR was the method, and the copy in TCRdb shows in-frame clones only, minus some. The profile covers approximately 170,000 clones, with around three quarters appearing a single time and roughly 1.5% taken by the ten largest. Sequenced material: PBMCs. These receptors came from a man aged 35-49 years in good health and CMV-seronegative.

CDR3 coding DNA: TGTGCCAGCAGCGCAGACAGGGATGGTCAGCCCCAGCATTTT. It codes for CASSADRDGQPQHF. This chain joins TRBV7-2 and TRBJ1-5; 7 bases are shared with TRBD1. Germline loops: CDR1 SGHTA, CDR2 FQGNSA. V lost 5 bases to trimming and J lost 6 bases; unmatched junction nucleotides: 7. This CDR3 spans 14 amino acids.

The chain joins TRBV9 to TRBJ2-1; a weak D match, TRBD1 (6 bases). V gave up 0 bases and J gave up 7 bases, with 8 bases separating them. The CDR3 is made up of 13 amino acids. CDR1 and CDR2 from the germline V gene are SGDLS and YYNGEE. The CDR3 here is CASSVGGGNEQFF. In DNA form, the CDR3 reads TGTGCCAGCAGCGTAGGAGGGGGAAATGAGCAGTTCTTC.

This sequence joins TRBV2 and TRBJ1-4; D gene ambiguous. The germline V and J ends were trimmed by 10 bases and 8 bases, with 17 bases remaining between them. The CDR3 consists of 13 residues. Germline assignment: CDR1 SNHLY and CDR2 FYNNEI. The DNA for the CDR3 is TGTGCCACGAGGAGGTTAACGGCCGAAAAACTGTTTTTT. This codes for CATRRLTAEKLFF.

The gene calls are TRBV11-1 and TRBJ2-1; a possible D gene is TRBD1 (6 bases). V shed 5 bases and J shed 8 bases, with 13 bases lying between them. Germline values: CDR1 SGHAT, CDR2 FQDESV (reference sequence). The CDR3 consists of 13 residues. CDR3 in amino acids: CASSGTGKDEQFF. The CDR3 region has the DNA TGTGCCAGCAGCGGAACAGGGAAGGATGAGCAGTTCTTC.

The CDR3 region has the DNA TGTGCCAGCAGCTCCGGACTAGCGGACCGCGATGAGCAGTTCTTC. The encoded protein is CASSSGLADRDEQFF. The chain joins TRBV7-9 to TRBJ2-1; 10 bases agree with TRBD2. From germline, CDR1 is SEHNR and CDR2 FQNEAQ (reference sequence). CDR3 length: 15 residues. The V segment lost 4 bases and the J segment 8 bases; nucleotides outside the gene matches: 8.

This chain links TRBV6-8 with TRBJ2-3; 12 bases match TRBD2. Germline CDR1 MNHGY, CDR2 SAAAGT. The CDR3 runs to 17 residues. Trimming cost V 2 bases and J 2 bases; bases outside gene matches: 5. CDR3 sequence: CASSYVLAGGATDTQYF. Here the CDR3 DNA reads TGTGCCAGCAGTTACGTTCTAGCGGGGGGGGCCACAGATACGCAGTATTTT.

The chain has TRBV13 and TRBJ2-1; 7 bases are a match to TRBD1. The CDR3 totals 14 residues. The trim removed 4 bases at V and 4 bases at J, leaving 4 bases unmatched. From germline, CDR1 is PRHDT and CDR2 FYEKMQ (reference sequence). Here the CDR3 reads CASSSPGQYNEQFF. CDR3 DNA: TGTGCCAGCAGCTCCCCGGGACAGTACAATGAGCAGTTCTTC. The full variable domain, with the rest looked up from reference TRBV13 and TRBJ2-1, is AAGVIQSPRHLIKEKRETATLKCYPIPRHDTVYWYQQGPGQDPQFLISFYEKMQSDKGSIPDRFSAQQFSDYHSELNMSSLELGDSALYFCASSSPGQYNEQFFGPGTRLTVL.

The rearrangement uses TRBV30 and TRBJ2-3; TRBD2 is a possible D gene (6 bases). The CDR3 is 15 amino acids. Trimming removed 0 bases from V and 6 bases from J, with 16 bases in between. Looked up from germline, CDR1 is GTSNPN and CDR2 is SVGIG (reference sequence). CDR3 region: CAWSVAGPRPDTQYF. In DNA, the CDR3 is TGTGCCTGGAGTGTAGCGGGTCCGCGCCCCGATACGCAGTATTTT.

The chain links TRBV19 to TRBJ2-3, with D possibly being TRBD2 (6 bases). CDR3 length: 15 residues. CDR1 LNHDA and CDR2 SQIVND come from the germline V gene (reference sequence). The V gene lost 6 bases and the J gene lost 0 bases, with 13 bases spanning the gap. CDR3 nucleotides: TGTGCCAGTAGCGGAGGGACCATTAGCACAGATACGCAGTATTTT. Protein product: CASSGGTISTDTQYF.

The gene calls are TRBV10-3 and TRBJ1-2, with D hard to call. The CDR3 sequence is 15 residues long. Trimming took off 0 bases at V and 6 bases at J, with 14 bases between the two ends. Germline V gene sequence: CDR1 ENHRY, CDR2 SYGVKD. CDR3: CAISESAGKRNGYTF. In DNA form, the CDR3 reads TGTGCCATCAGTGAGTCGGCAGGAAAGAGAAATGGCTACACCTTC.

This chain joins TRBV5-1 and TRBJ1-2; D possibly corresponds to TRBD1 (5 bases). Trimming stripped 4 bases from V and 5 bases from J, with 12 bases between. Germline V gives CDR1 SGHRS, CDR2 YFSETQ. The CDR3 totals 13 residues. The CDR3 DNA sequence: TGCGCCAGCAGCCCGACAGAGTTATATGGCTACACCTTC. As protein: CASSPTELYGYTF.

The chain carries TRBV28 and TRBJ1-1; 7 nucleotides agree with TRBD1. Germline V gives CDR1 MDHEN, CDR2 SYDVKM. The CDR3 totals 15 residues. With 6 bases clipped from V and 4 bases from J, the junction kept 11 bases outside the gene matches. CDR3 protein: CASREIEGAGTEAFF. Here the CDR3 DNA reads TGTGCCAGCAGGGAGATAGAGGGGGCGGGCACTGAAGCTTTCTTT.

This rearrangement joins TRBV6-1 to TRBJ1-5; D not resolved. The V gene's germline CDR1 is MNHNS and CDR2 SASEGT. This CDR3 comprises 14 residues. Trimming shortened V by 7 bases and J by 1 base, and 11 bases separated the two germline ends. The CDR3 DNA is TGTGCCAGCACCAAGACCGGGAGCAATCAGCCCCAGCATTTT. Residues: CASTKTGSNQPQHF.

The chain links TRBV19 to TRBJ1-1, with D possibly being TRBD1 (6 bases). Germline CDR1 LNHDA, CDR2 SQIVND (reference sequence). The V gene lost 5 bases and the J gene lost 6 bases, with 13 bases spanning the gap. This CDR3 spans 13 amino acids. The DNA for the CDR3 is TGTGCCAGTAGTCCGGCGGGGGGCCCTGAAGCTTTCTTT. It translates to CASSPAGGPEAFF.

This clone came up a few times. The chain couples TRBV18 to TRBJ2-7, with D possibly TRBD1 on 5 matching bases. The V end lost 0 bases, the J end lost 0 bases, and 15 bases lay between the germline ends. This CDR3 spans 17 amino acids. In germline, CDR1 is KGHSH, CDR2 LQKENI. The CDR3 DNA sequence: TGTGCCAGCTCACCACCGGTAGTAAAGGGGCCCTCCTACGAGCAGTACTTC. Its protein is CASSPPVVKGPSYEQYF.